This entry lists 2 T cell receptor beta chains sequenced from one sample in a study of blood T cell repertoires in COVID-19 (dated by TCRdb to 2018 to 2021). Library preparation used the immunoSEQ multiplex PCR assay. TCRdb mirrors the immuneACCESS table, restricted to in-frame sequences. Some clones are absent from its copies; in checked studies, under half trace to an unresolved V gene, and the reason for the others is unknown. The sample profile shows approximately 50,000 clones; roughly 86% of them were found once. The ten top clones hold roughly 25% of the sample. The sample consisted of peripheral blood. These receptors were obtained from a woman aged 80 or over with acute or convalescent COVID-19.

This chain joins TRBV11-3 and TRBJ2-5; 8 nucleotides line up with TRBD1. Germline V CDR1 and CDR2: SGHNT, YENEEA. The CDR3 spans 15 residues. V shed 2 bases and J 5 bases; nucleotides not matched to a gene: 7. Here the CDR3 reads CASSLSWTGQETQYF. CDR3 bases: TGTGCCAGCAGCTTATCCTGGACAGGGCAGGAGACCCAGTACTTC.

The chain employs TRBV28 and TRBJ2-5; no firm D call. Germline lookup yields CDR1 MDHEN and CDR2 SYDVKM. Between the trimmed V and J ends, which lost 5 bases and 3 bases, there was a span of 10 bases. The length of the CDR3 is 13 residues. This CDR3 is CASSPLSEETQYF. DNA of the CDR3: TGTGCCAGCAGTCCCCTTTCGGAAGAGACCCAGTACTTC. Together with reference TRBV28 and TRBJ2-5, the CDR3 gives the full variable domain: DVKVTQSSRYLVKRTGEKVFLECVQDMDHENMFWYRQDPGLGLRLIYFSYDVKMKEKGDIPEGYSVSREKKERFSLILESASTNQTSMYLCASSPLSEETQYFGPGTRLLVL.